The text below deals with one T cell receptor beta chain. The antigen remains undetermined. These data are taken from a study of graft-versus-host responses after intestinal transplantation. The overall study: Those transplanted obtained multivisceral, liver-intestinal, or isolated intestinal grafts. Anti-thymocyte globulin induction, then tacrolimus and steroids for two to four years, went to all recipients.

The CDR3 runs to 13 residues. Germline CDR1 reads SGHRS; CDR2 reads YFSETQ. V lost 5 bases, J lost 2 bases, and 11 bases lay in between. Points from the study as a whole: In recipient marrow, GvH clones were found, and some appeared first in ileum or blood. Declining HvG levels early post-transplant were linked to peak circulating GvH clone levels.

The repertoire was sequenced with immunoSEQ multiplex PCR; TCRdb's copy has only in-frame clones and lacks some. The sample gives about 39,000 clones, just under 90% of which show up once; 7.1% is in the top ten. The TCR was taken from a human patient who received an intestinal transplant, so some T cells may come from the graft donor. The input for sequencing was PBMCs, taken almost 270 days after transplant. The chain joins TRBV5-1 to TRBJ2-7, with D maybe TRBD1 (5 bases). CDR3 in DNA: TGCGCCAGCAGAGGAGACAGTACCTACGAGCAGTACTTC. It specifies CASRGDSTYEQYF.